These 22 T cell receptor beta chains were all obtained from the same sample, sequenced in a study of blood T cell repertoires in COVID-19 (dated by TCRdb to 2019 to 2021). The protocol used for the library was the immunoSEQ multiplex PCR assay. As stored in TCRdb, this immuneACCESS dataset retains in-frame rearrangements with V and J assigned. A fraction of the clones does not appear; measured against another copy, unresolved V genes explain less than half of the discrepancy, and the remainder lacks a known reason. The sample has 90,000 to 140,000 clones on record, roughly 85% of them singletons. Less than 20% of the sample comes from the top ten. The sequenced sample was peripheral blood. These receptors came from a woman older than 75 with acute or convalescent COVID-19.

The chain carries TRBV29-1 and TRBJ1-2, with 10 bases identical to TRBD1. V lost 6 bases and J lost 6; bases outside the gene matches: 7. The germline CDR1 and CDR2 sequences are SQVTM and ANQGSEA. The CDR3 loop spans 13 amino acids. CDR3 in DNA: TGCAGCGTCGCGACAGGGGGCGGGGATGGCTACACCTTC. Translating gives CSVATGGGDGYTF.

This clone showed up just once. This chain uses TRBV7-9 with TRBJ2-7; weak D call: TRBD2 (5 bases). Deletions cut 5 bases from V and 5 bases from J, with 10 bases between. CDR3 length equals 12 residues. Germline V gives CDR1 SEHNR, CDR2 FQNEAQ (reference sequence). This chain's CDR3 is CASSEREHEQYF. The CDR3 DNA sequence: TGTGCCAGCAGCGAGAGGGAACACGAGCAGTACTTC. Complete variable domain (other parts from reference TRBV7-9 and TRBJ2-7): DTGVSQNPRHKITKRGQNVTFRCDPISEHNRLYWYRQTLGQGPEFLTYFQNEAQLEKSRLLSDRFSAERPKGSFSTLEIQRTEQGDSAMYLCASSEREHEQYFGPGTRLTVT.

The rearrangement uses TRBV27 and TRBJ2-7; weak D call: TRBD2 (6 bases). The CDR3 totals 15 residues. CDR1 is MNHEY and CDR2 is SMNVEV in the germline V gene (reference sequence). The V gene lost 6 bases and the J gene lost 1 base, with 16 bases spanning the gap. CDR3 DNA sequence: TGTGCCAGCAGGGATTTTAGCGGTACTTCCTACGAGCAGTACTTC. This translates into CASRDFSGTSYEQYF.

The sample holds one count of this clone. The V gene is TRBV9, the J gene TRBJ1-2; 9 bases are a match to TRBD1. The CDR3 has 16 amino acids. Germline CDR1 reads SGDLS; CDR2 reads YYNGEE. V gave up 2 bases and J gave up 3 bases; unmatched junction bases: 8. The CDR3 sequence: CASSVMGQGSYYGYTF. DNA for the CDR3: TGTGCCAGCAGCGTCATGGGACAGGGCTCCTACTATGGCTACACCTTC.

This sequence joins TRBV6-5 and TRBJ1-2; tentatively, D is TRBD1 (6 bases). The CDR3 is 13 amino acids. CDR1 and CDR2 (germline): MNHEY, SVGAGI. The V and J ends lost 7 bases and 3 bases respectively, with 12 bases between them. The CDR3 sequence is CASNPTGDYGYTF. CDR3 nucleotides: TGTGCCAGCAACCCGACAGGCGACTATGGCTACACCTTC.

The rearrangement joins TRBV6-5 to TRBJ1-3, with no clear D. CDR1 and CDR2 from the germline V gene are MNHEY and SVGAGI. Trimming cost V 0 bases and J 1 base, with 7 bases left between them. This CDR3 has 15 residues. CDR3 in amino acids: CASSYSERSGNTIYF. As DNA, the CDR3 is TGTGCCAGCAGTTACTCCGAGAGGTCTGGAAACACCATATATTTT.

The chain uses TRBV27 and TRBJ1-5; TRBD1 matches 7 bases. The CDR3 totals 12 residues. V lost 6 bases to trimming and J lost 8 bases; unmatched junction nucleotides: 4. CDR1 MNHEY and CDR2 SMNVEV come from the germline V gene (reference sequence). The CDR3 DNA follows: TGTGCCAGCAGCCATGGACAGGAGCCCCAGCATTTT. Residues: CASSHGQEPQHF.

The chain links TRBV21-1 to TRBJ2-7; no check of the table's D call, TRBD1, against the DNA was made. TRBV21-1 is described as a pseudogene. The CDR3 runs 15 residues. CDR3 in amino acids: CASSKKQGSVYEQYV. DNA of the CDR3: TGTGCCAGCAGCAAGAAACAGGGATCCGTCTACGAGCAGTACGTC.

The V gene is TRBV5-1, the J gene TRBJ2-1; 11 nucleotides match TRBD2. CDR3 length: 14 residues. Trimming took 4 bases from V and 8 from J; bases not matched to a gene: 5. Germline loops: CDR1 SGHRS, CDR2 YFSETQ. The CDR3 DNA is TGCGCCAGCAGCCCGACTAGCGGGACGGATGAGCAGTTCTTC. Translating it yields CASSPTSGTDEQFF.

This chain uses TRBV28 with TRBJ2-1; maybe TRBD2 (5 bases). Germline V lookup: CDR1 MDHEN, CDR2 SYDVKM. Between the trimmed V and J ends, which lost 4 bases and 9 bases, there was a span of 10 bases. The CDR3 is made up of 12 amino acids. CDR3 nucleotides: TGTGCCAGCAGTTCTAGCAAGAGTGAGCAGTTCTTC. It encodes CASSSSKSEQFF. Variable domain in full (rest from reference TRBV28 and TRBJ2-1): DVKVTQSSRYLVKRTGEKVFLECVQDMDHENMFWYRQDPGLGLRLIYFSYDVKMKEKGDIPEGYSVSREKKERFSLILESASTNQTSMYLCASSSSKSEQFFGPGTRLTVL.

CDR3 loop: CASSFPGQGIGELFF. The CDR3, as DNA: TGTGCCAGCAGCTTCCCGGGACAGGGGATCGGGGAGCTGTTTTTT. The rearrangement uses TRBV7-9 and TRBJ2-2; 10 bases align to TRBD1. There are 15 residues in the CDR3. Per the germline V gene, CDR1 is SEHNR and CDR2 is FQNEAQ (reference sequence). The junction had 5 bases not matched to a gene; V was cut back by 3 bases and J by 7 bases. The full variable domain, completed using reference TRBV7-9 and TRBJ2-2, is DTGVSQNPRHKITKRGQNVTFRCDPISEHNRLYWYRQTLGQGPEFLTYFQNEAQLEKSRLLSDRFSAERPKGSFSTLEIQRTEQGDSAMYLCASSFPGQGIGELFFGEGSRLTVL.

The chain couples TRBV18 to TRBJ1-6; D perhaps matches TRBD1 (6 bases). V was shortened by 6 bases and J by 8 bases, with 23 bases between the two germline ends. This CDR3 region has 17 residues. Germline V gene lookup returns CDR1 KGHSH and CDR2 LQKENI. CDR3 in amino acids: CASSATGSPDMDSPLHF. The CDR3 nucleotides read TGTGCCAGCTCGGCCACAGGGAGTCCCGATATGGATTCACCCCTCCACTTT.

The chain couples TRBV27 to TRBJ1-6; TRBD1 agrees at 7 bases. V was clipped by 6 bases and J by 10 bases; unmatched bases: 9. The CDR3 has 14 residues. From germline, CDR1 is MNHEY and CDR2 SMNVEV (reference sequence). CDR3 nucleotides: TGTGCCAGCAGGCCGACAGGGTCGGGCTCACCCCTCCACTTT. Its protein is CASRPTGSGSPLHF.

The V call is TRBV30, the J call TRBJ2-4; the D gene is possibly TRBD1 (6 bases). The CDR3 extends over 14 amino acids. Germline loops: CDR1 GTSNPN, CDR2 SVGIG (reference sequence). Trimming shortened V by 3 bases and J by 2 bases, and 11 bases separated the two germline ends. Written as DNA, the CDR3 is TGTGCCTGGAGGAGGGACATCACCAAAAACATTCAGTACTTC. Protein: CAWRRDITKNIQYF.

CDR3 coding DNA: TGTGCCAGTAGTACGGCGGGAGTCTTCTACAATGAGCAGTTCTTC. This gives the protein CASSTAGVFYNEQFF. The chain uses TRBV19 and TRBJ2-1; 7 nucleotides align to TRBD2. Trimming removed 4 bases from V and 3 bases from J; junction bases left unmatched: 6. Per germline, CDR1 LNHDA and CDR2 SQIVND (reference sequence). This CDR3 contains 15 residues.

The CDR3 region is CASGTSSTGELFF. CDR3 sequence (DNA): TGTGCCAGCGGGACTAGCTCGACCGGGGAGCTGTTTTTT. The rearrangement joins TRBV7-2 to TRBJ2-2; 9 bases are shared with TRBD2. Germline lookup yields CDR1 SGHTA and CDR2 FQGNSA. The CDR3 has 13 amino acids. The V gene end was trimmed by 8 bases and the J gene end by 5 bases; junction bases not matched to a gene: 3.

This rearrangement joins TRBV7-6 to TRBJ2-5, with a tentative D call TRBD1 (6 bases). The CDR3 runs 12 residues. The germline CDR1 and CDR2 sequences are SGHVS and FNYEAQ. V was clipped by 1 base and J by 7 bases, with 7 bases between them. CDR3 amino acids: CASSLEQGTQYF. In DNA form, the CDR3 reads TGTGCCAGCAGCTTAGAACAGGGGACCCAGTACTTC.

The CDR3 coding sequence is TGCGCCAGCAGCTTGACACCTTCTGGGGCCAACGTCCTGACTTTC. Its protein is CASSLTPSGANVLTF. The rearrangement uses TRBV5-1 and TRBJ2-6; D unclear. The CDR3 length is 15 residues. Per the germline V gene, CDR1 is SGHRS and CDR2 is YFSETQ. V lost 1 base and J lost 1, with 6 bases in between.

CDR3 DNA sequence: TGTGCCAGCAGGCGGGCGGGAACCCAGTACTTC. As protein: CASRRAGTQYF. This chain uses TRBV6-5 with TRBJ2-5, with D tentatively TRBD2 (6 bases). The CDR3 totals 11 residues. Germline assignment: CDR1 MNHEY and CDR2 SVGAGI. V lost 6 bases and J 8 bases, leaving 10 bases between the germline ends.

This chain joins TRBV7-2 and TRBJ1-1; unclear D gene. This CDR3 is 14 amino acids long. The V gene lost 1 base and the J gene lost 4 bases, with 10 bases spanning the gap. Germline loops: CDR1 SGHTA, CDR2 FQGNSA. CDR3 DNA sequence: TGTGCCAGCAGCTTAGGCGATTTCCTCACTGAAGCTTTCTTT. Its translation is CASSLGDFLTEAFF.

This clone was observed a single time. The V and J genes are TRBV12-3 or TRBV12-4 and TRBJ2-5; maybe TRBD1 (6 bases). The CDR3 is 13 residues long. The ends were cut back, 5 bases at V and 1 base at J, with 8 bases in the middle. The CDR3 spells CASSGQPQETQYF. CDR3 coding DNA: TGTGCCAGCAGTGGACAGCCCCAAGAGACCCAGTACTTC.

The V and J genes are TRBV24-1 and TRBJ2-1, with 10 bases matching TRBD2. Looked up from germline, CDR1 is KGHDR and CDR2 is SFDVKD. V lost 3 bases, J lost 7 bases, and 5 bases stayed unmatched. This CDR3 spans 15 amino acids. The CDR3 loop is CATSDHTSGKNEQFF. The DNA for the CDR3 is TGTGCCACCAGTGATCACACTAGCGGGAAAAATGAGCAGTTCTTC.